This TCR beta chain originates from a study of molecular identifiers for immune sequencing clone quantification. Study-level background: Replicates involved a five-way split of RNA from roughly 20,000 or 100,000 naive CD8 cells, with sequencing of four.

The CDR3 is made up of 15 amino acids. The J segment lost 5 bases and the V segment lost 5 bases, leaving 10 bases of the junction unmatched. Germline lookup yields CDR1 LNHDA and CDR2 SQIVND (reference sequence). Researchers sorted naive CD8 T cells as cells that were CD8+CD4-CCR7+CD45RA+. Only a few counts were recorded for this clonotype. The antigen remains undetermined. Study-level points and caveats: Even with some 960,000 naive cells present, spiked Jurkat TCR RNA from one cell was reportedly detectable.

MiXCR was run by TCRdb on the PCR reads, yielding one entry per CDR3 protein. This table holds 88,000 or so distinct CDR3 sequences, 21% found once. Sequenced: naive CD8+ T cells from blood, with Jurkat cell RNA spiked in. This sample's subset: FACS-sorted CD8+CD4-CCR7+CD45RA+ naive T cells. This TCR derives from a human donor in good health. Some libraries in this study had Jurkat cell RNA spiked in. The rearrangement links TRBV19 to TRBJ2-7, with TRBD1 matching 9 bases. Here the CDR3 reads CASSPQTGGIDEQYF. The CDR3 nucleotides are TGTGCCAGTAGTCCCCAGACAGGGGGTATCGACGAGCAGTACTTC.